Listed below are T cell receptor beta chains from one sample, sequenced in a study of CXCR3-negative and CXCR3-positive naive CD8 T cells. TCRdb re-called the 5' RACE reads; one entry per CDR3 protein, DNA not given. In all, the sample yields roughly 40,000 distinct CDR3 sequences. Material for sequencing was memory CD8+ T cells from blood. Every receptor here comes from a human donor in good health. Some clones in this sample may be carry-over from other donors' samples. CDR3s include the opening cysteine and the closing phenylalanine or tryptophan.

TRBJ2-1 TRBV7-6 CASSLMVATVNEQFF
TRBJ1-2 TRBV6-6 CASSLSGSSTNYGYTF
TRBJ2-7 TRBV20-1 CSAPLGYEQYF
TRBJ1-6 TRBV7-9 CASSLFGTGYSPLHF
TRBJ1-2 TRBV19 CASSLTGPIFGYTF
TRBJ1-5 TRBV4-3 CASSQDWPEGGNQPQHF
TRBJ1-3 TRBV7-9 CASSQPGQGGNTIYF
TRBJ2-3 TRBV29-1 CSVEVNRPEGDTQYF
TRBJ2-3 TRBV29-1 CSVEDRERSVSTDTQYF
TRBJ1-1 TRBV12-3/TRBV12-4 CASRTGGFTEAFF
TRBJ2-7 TRBV28 CASSFIGGAVYEQYF
TRBJ2-3 TRBV11-2 CASSFSGGSGDTQYF
TRBJ1-2 TRBV29-1 CSARTGLDYGYTF
TRBJ2-7 TRBV3-1 CASSQLDRASYEQYF
TRBJ2-2 TRBV12-3/TRBV12-4 CASSFNTGELFF
TRBJ2-7 TRBV15 CATSRVPGDSYEQYF
TRBJ2-3 TRBV6-4 CARSEGDSTDTQYF
TRBJ2-1 TRBV27 CASSRSSYNEQFF
TRBJ2-1 TRBV4-2 CASSQGRNEQFF
TRBJ2-7 TRBV4-3 CASSQDRGYEQYF
TRBJ2-1 TRBV20-1 CSARVRGAERNEQFF
TRBJ1-1 TRBV7-3 CASSSYRGAEAFF
TRBJ2-2 TRBV19 CASQFLEGQGPGELFF
TRBJ1-2 TRBV13 CASSLRGDSYGYTF
TRBJ2-1 TRBV28 CASSWGRGPNEQFF
TRBJ2-7 TRBV12-3/TRBV12-4 CASSLSGTGFSYEQYF
TRBJ2-7 TRBV11-2 CASSSPLLEQYF
TRBJ2-3 TRBV7-2 CASTLPPDPPSTDTQYF
TRBJ2-1 TRBV12-3/TRBV12-4 CASSSPNEQFF
TRBJ2-7 TRBV20-1 CSARDVGWASYEQYF
TRBJ2-3 TRBV28 CASSLGQGADTQYF
TRBJ2-3 TRBV18 CASSPSTDTQYF
TRBJ1-1 TRBV9 CASSPRQGPFTEAFF
TRBJ2-2 TRBV2 CASSEAYATSVTGELFF
TRBJ1-5 TRBV12-2 CASRSPTPPTGENQPQHF